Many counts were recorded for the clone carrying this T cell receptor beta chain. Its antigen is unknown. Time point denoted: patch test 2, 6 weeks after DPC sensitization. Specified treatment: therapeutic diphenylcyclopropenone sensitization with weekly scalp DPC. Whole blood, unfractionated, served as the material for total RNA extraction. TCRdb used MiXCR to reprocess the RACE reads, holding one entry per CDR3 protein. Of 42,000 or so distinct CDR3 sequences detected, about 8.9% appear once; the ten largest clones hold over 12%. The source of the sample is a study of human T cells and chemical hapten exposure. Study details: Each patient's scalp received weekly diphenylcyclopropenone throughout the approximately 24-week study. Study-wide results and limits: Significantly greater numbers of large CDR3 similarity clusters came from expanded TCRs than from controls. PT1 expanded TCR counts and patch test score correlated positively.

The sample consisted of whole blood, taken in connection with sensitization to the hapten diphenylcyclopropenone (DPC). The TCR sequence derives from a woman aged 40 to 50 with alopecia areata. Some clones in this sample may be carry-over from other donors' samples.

The CDR3 here is CASSKLMTVGTEAFF. In DNA, the CDR3 is TGTGCCAGCAGCAAGCTGATGACAGTCGGGACTGAAGCTTTCTTT. The rearrangement joins TRBV21-1 to TRBJ1-1; TRBD1, the table's D call, lacks a check against the DNA. TRBV21-1 is classified as a pseudogene. This CDR3 has 15 residues.